One sample yielded the 22 T cell receptor beta chains listed below, sequenced in a study of PD-1 blockade in classical Hodgkin lymphoma. Time point meaning: cycle 4 day 1 (C4D1), after less than 7 weeks of nivolumab. Autologous stem cell transplantation was followed by relapse in every patient, and brentuximab vedotin exposure varied. Sequencing was performed with immunoSEQ multiplex PCR; in TCRdb, only in-frame clones are kept and a portion is missing. This sample has 90,000 or so clones, with around 80% found just once. Sequenced material: peripheral blood mononuclear cells (PBMCs), taken before the fourth cycle of nivolumab. The receptors derive from a human donor with classical Hodgkin lymphoma.

This CDR3 is CASSFPGNYGYTF. The DNA of the CDR3 is TGTGCCAGCAGCTTCCCCGGGAACTATGGCTACACCTTC. This chain uses TRBV7-3 with TRBJ1-2; D is unresolved. The V end was cut by 3 bases, the J end by 2 bases, with 7 bases between. CDR3 length: 13 amino acids. The germline CDR1 and CDR2 sequences are SGHTA and FQGTGA.

This rearrangement joins TRBV18 to TRBJ1-6; D unclear. CDR3 length equals 15 residues. V was cut by 5 bases and J by 0 bases, with 8 bases left in between. CDR1 is KGHSH and CDR2 is LQKENI in the germline V gene. The CDR3 DNA follows: TGTGCCAGCTCAACAAGGAGCTCCTATAATTCACCCCTCCACTTT. Translation: CASSTRSSYNSPLHF.

The DNA for the CDR3 is TGTGCCAGTAGTGAACAGGGGGTAGAAAATTCACCCCTCCACTTT. The encoded protein is CASSEQGVENSPLHF. V and J are TRBV19 and TRBJ1-6; 8 nucleotides agree with TRBD1. The CDR3 runs 15 residues. CDR1 and CDR2 from the germline V gene are LNHDA and SQIVND (reference sequence). V was clipped by 5 bases and J by 7 bases; unmatched bases: 7.

The chain recombines TRBV7-6 with TRBJ2-6; perhaps D is TRBD1 or TRBD2 (5 bases each). Trimming took off 2 bases at V and 1 base at J, with 15 bases between the two ends. This CDR3 comprises 18 residues. Looked up from germline, CDR1 is SGHVS and CDR2 is FNYEAQ. CDR3 protein: CASSLSPARGSGANVLTF. The CDR3 region has the DNA TGTGCCAGCAGCTTATCGCCCGCGAGGGGATCTGGGGCCAACGTCCTGACTTTC.

The rearrangement links TRBV2 to TRBJ1-4, with D uncertain. Trimming removed 4 bases from V and 8 bases from J, with 11 bases in between. The CDR3 runs to 13 residues. CDR1 and CDR2 from the germline V gene are SNHLY and FYNNEI. CDR3 DNA sequence: TGTGCCAGCAGTGTAGTACGCAACGAAAAACTGTTTTTT. It translates to CASSVVRNEKLFF.

V usage is TRBV5-1 and J usage is TRBJ2-3; D is unresolved. Germline V CDR1 and CDR2: SGHRS, YFSETQ. This CDR3 has 15 residues. The V end lost 2 bases, the J end lost 4 bases, and 14 bases lay between the germline ends. The CDR3 sequence: CASSFRRPGADTQYF. The CDR3 nucleotides are TGCGCCAGCAGCTTTCGGCGGCCCGGCGCAGATACGCAGTATTTT.

V usage is TRBV19 and J usage is TRBJ2-1; 9 bases are shared with TRBD2. The CDR3 spans 16 residues. V was pared by 6 bases and J by 0 bases, with 6 bases of the junction left unmatched. Germline V gene sequence: CDR1 LNHDA, CDR2 SQIVND (reference sequence). CDR3 loop: CASRGTSFYSYNEQFF. The CDR3, as DNA: TGTGCCAGTAGAGGGACTAGCTTTTACTCCTACAATGAGCAGTTCTTC. Full variable domain (outside the CDR3, taken from reference TRBV19 and TRBJ2-1): DGGITQSPKYLFRKEGQNVTLSCEQNLNHDAMYWYRQDPGQGLRLIYYSQIVNDFQKGDIAEGYSVSREKKESFPLTVTSAQKNPTAFYLCASRGTSFYSYNEQFFGPGTRLTVL.

The chain combines TRBV19 with TRBJ1-2; D ambiguous. This CDR3 has 14 residues. Trimming took 3 bases from V and 6 from J, leaving 14 bases between them. CDR1 and CDR2 (germline): LNHDA, SQIVND (reference sequence). The CDR3 sequence is CASSMPLPPNGYTF. The CDR3 region has the DNA TGTGCCAGTAGTATGCCCCTCCCCCCGAATGGCTACACCTTC.

This chain joins TRBV21-1 and TRBJ1-5; TRBD1 was called by the table and not checked on the DNA. TRBV21-1 is a recognized pseudogene. This CDR3 is built from 17 residues. The CDR3 DNA sequence: TGTGCCAGCAGCAAAGGAGACAGGGATGAGAGCAATCAGCCCCAGCATTTT. It specifies CASSKGDRDESNQPQHF.

This chain connects TRBV27 to TRBJ1-2; possible D gene TRBD1, 5 bases. The CDR3 is 13 residues long. CDR1 is MNHEY and CDR2 is SMNVEV in the germline V gene (reference sequence). Trimming took 7 bases from V and 2 from J, leaving 11 bases between them. CDR3 amino acids: CASTGSGNYGYTF. The CDR3 bases are TGTGCCAGCACTGGGTCAGGGAACTATGGCTACACCTTC.

A single count supports this clone. CDR3 residues: CASSLTVNYGYTF. The CDR3 region has the DNA TGTGCCAGCAGTTTGACAGTTAACTATGGCTACACCTTC. This rearrangement joins TRBV28 to TRBJ1-2; maybe TRBD1 (5 bases). There are 13 residues in the CDR3. V was shortened by 3 bases and J by 1 base, with 6 bases between the two germline ends. CDR1 and CDR2 from the germline V gene are MDHEN and SYDVKM.

The chain recombines TRBV19 with TRBJ2-2; no reliable D call. The CDR3 consists of 11 residues. V was trimmed by 7 bases and J by 6 bases, leaving 6 bases between them. CDR1 is LNHDA and CDR2 is SQIVND in the germline V gene (reference sequence). The CDR3 protein is CASTWAGELFF. CDR3 in DNA: TGTGCCAGTACCTGGGCCGGGGAGCTGTTTTTT. Combining the CDR3 with reference TRBV19 and TRBJ2-2 gives the whole variable domain DGGITQSPKYLFRKEGQNVTLSCEQNLNHDAMYWYRQDPGQGLRLIYYSQIVNDFQKGDIAEGYSVSREKKESFPLTVTSAQKNPTAFYLCASTWAGELFFGEGSRLTVL.

V gene TRBV27 combines with J gene TRBJ2-5; D unresolved. In germline, CDR1 is MNHEY, CDR2 SMNVEV (reference sequence). This CDR3 is built from 11 residues. The germline V and J ends were trimmed by 3 bases and 4 bases, with 3 bases remaining between them. As DNA, the CDR3 is TGTGCCAGCAGTTTTCGAGAGACCCAGTACTTC. This gives the protein CASSFRETQYF.

This clone has a single count. The rearrangement joins TRBV5-4 to TRBJ1-5, with a tentative D call TRBD1 (6 bases). This CDR3 spans 14 amino acids. Germline CDR1 and CDR2: SGHNT and YYREEE (reference sequence). V was cut by 2 bases and J by 1 base, with 7 bases left in between. CDR3 DNA sequence: TGTGCCAGCAGCTTCGGGACAAGCAATCAGCCCCAGCATTTT. Encoded protein: CASSFGTSNQPQHF.

The chain links TRBV9 to TRBJ1-6, with 7 bases aligning to TRBD1. CDR3 length: 14 amino acids. J was trimmed by 9 bases and V by 5 bases; bases with no gene match: 8. Germline CDR1 SGDLS, CDR2 YYNGEE. The CDR3 spells CASSQDRAGSPLHF. CDR3 sequence (DNA): TGTGCCAGCAGTCAAGACAGGGCTGGTTCACCCCTCCACTTT.

The rearrangement links TRBV19 to TRBJ2-1, with D hard to call. The CDR3 covers 14 residues. V lost 1 base, J lost 4 bases, and 8 bases lay in between. Germline assignment: CDR1 LNHDA and CDR2 SQIVND (reference sequence). The CDR3, as DNA: TGTGCCAGTAGTATAGGACGCATTTACAATGAGCAGTTCTTC. Residues: CASSIGRIYNEQFF. The full variable domain, completed using reference TRBV19 and TRBJ2-1, is DGGITQSPKYLFRKEGQNVTLSCEQNLNHDAMYWYRQDPGQGLRLIYYSQIVNDFQKGDIAEGYSVSREKKESFPLTVTSAQKNPTAFYLCASSIGRIYNEQFFGPGTRLTVL.

The DNA of the CDR3 is TGTGCCAGCAGCTTAGGGGGCCGGGACAATCAGCCCCAGCATTTT. It yields the protein CASSLGGRDNQPQHF. The rearrangement uses TRBV11-3 and TRBJ1-5, with a tentative D call TRBD1 (5 bases). This CDR3 is 15 amino acids long. Trimming shortened V by 1 base and J by 3 bases, and 10 bases separated the two germline ends. The germline V gene encodes CDR1 SGHNT and CDR2 YENEEA. The variable domain in full, completed from reference TRBV11-3 and TRBJ1-5, reads EAGVVQSPRYKIIEKKQPVAFWCNPISGHNTLYWYLQNLGQGPELLIRYENEEAVDDSQLPKDRFSAERLKGVDSTLKIQPAELGDSAVYLCASSLGGRDNQPQHFGDGTRLSIL.

This clone showed up just a few times. CDR3 sequence: CASSQGLEGGELFF. The CDR3 bases are TGCGCCAGCAGCCAAGGGCTAGAGGGCGGGGAGCTGTTTTTT. The chain is built from TRBV4-1 and TRBJ2-2; D perhaps matches TRBD2 (5 bases). CDR3 length: 14 residues. V lost 1 base to trimming and J lost 7 bases, with 10 bases between them. Germline V gives CDR1 MGHRA, CDR2 YSYEKL.

The gene calls are TRBV7-3 and TRBJ2-3; D unclear. Germline V gene lookup returns CDR1 SGHTA and CDR2 FQGTGA. Trimming pared 5 bases from V and 6 bases from J, leaving 12 bases between. This CDR3 region has 13 residues. CDR3 in amino acids: CASSAAYSDTQYF. The CDR3 bases are TGTGCCAGCAGCGCCGCCTACTCGGATACGCAGTATTTT.

The chain carries TRBV28 and TRBJ1-1, with D possibly TRBD1 on 5 matching bases. The germline V gene has CDR1 MDHEN and CDR2 SYDVKM. V lost 6 bases to trimming and J lost 11 bases, with 19 bases between them. The CDR3 has 13 residues. This chain's CDR3 is CASRPHGGMGAFF. DNA of the CDR3: TGTGCCAGCAGGCCTCACGGGGGGATGGGGGCTTTCTTT.

The chain recombines TRBV27 with TRBJ2-2; 7 bases are shared with TRBD1. J was trimmed by 1 base and V by 7 bases; bases with no gene match: 3. The CDR3 sequence is 14 residues long. Looked up from germline, CDR1 is MNHEY and CDR2 is SMNVEV (reference sequence). CDR3 sequence: CASTDRVNTGELFF. In nucleotides, the CDR3 is TGTGCCAGCACAGACAGGGTGAACACCGGGGAGCTGTTTTTT.

The chain joins TRBV23-1 to TRBJ1-2; possibly TRBD1 for D (5 bases). TRBV23-1 is an open reading frame whose function is uncertain. There are 16 residues in the CDR3. Trimming pared 2 bases from V and 5 bases from J, leaving 18 bases between. CDR3 region: CASSQGPGRGCYGYTF. DNA for the CDR3: TGCGCCAGCAGTCAAGGACCGGGACGGGGGTGTTATGGCTACACCTTC.